One sample yielded the 15 T cell receptor beta chains listed below, sequenced in a study of regulatory T cells in long-lasting Graves disease. Time point in this sample: newly diagnosed GD, antithyroid drugs for less than 3 months. PBMC RNA served as the TCR library source. Building the TCR beta libraries relied on iRepertoire HTBI primers, and CDR3 regions underwent Arm-PCR. TCRdb called the multiplex PCR reads again in MiXCR, with one record for every CDR3 protein. The sample contains approximately 400,000 distinct CDR3 sequences, roughly 10% of which appear only once. The same data also went into a second study, on T cells in Graves' hyperthyroidism and ophthalmopathy.

This specimen was peripheral blood mononuclear cells (PBMCs), taken at new diagnosis, from a patient treated with antithyroid drugs. These TCRs come from a woman under 30 with Graves disease.

This clonotype was recorded many times. The genes are TRBV5-1 and TRBJ2-2, with D perhaps matching TRBD2 (6 bases). The V and J ends lost 4 bases and 1 base respectively, with 14 bases between them. CDR3 size: 16 residues. Germline loops: CDR1 SGHRS, CDR2 YFSETQ. CDR3 sequence reads: CASSPFAGKNTGELFF. Written as DNA, the CDR3 is TGCGCCAGCAGCCCCTTTGCGGGAAAGAACACCGGGGAGCTGTTTTTT.

The J gene is TRBJ2-5, the V gene TRBV10-3, with D possibly being TRBD1 (7 bases). The CDR3 is made up of 15 amino acids. Germline loops: CDR1 ENHRY, CDR2 SYGVKD. Between the trimmed V and J ends, which lost 5 bases and 2 bases, there was a span of 15 bases. The CDR3 region is CAISSQGGSQETQYF. DNA of the CDR3: TGTGCCATCAGTTCTCAGGGGGGTTCTCAAGAGACCCAGTACTTC.

In its sample, this clonotype was seen many times. This chain connects TRBV6-2 or TRBV6-3 to TRBJ2-3; 7 bases are shared with TRBD1. CDR1 and CDR2 from the germline V gene are MNHEY and SVGEGT. V dropped 5 bases and J dropped 0; count of bases not matched to a gene: 5. The CDR3 totals 15 residues. Here the CDR3 DNA reads TGTGCCAGCAGTGCCGGGGACAGTAGCACAGATACGCAGTATTTT. As protein: CASSAGDSSTDTQYF.

This clonotype has at least ten counts. The gene calls are TRBV20-1 and TRBJ1-2; D remains ambiguous. This CDR3 spans 13 amino acids. Germline V gene sequence: CDR1 DFQATT, CDR2 SNEGSKA (reference sequence). The ends were cut back, 0 bases at V and 6 bases at J, with 11 bases in the middle. The CDR3 DNA reads TGCAGTGCTAGAGATACCGCGGTTGATGGCTACACCTTC. Amino acid sequence: CSARDTAVDGYTF.

As DNA, the CDR3 is TGCAGTGCTATGTCGGGACAAATGGGGACCGATGAGCAGTTCTTC. Translated: CSAMSGQMGTDEQFF. This chain links TRBV20-1 with TRBJ2-1; D might be TRBD1 (6 bases). CDR3 length: 15 residues. V was pared by 4 bases and J by 8 bases, with 21 bases between. Germline values: CDR1 DFQATT, CDR2 SNEGSKA (reference sequence).

This clonotype was seen ten or more times. The V and J genes are TRBV5-1 and TRBJ2-6; D possibly matches TRBD1 or TRBD2 (5 bases each). Germline V gene data show CDR1 as SGHRS and CDR2 as YFSETQ. This CDR3 is built from 18 residues. V was trimmed by 0 bases and J by 0 bases, leaving 13 bases between them. The CDR3 sequence is CASSLGQRVTSGANVLTF. CDR3 DNA: TGCGCCAGCAGCTTGGGACAGAGGGTAACCTCTGGGGCCAACGTCCTGACTTTC.

The chain is built from TRBV30 and TRBJ1-1, with D possibly TRBD1 on 5 matching bases. Trimming shortened V by 4 bases and J by 0 bases, and 15 bases separated the two germline ends. Germline CDR1 and CDR2: GTSNPN and SVGIG (reference sequence). The CDR3 length is 15 residues. Here the CDR3 reads CAWTLGEGLNTEAFF. The CDR3 nucleotides are TGTGCCTGGACCCTAGGAGAGGGGCTGAACACTGAAGCTTTCTTT.

This clonotype has ten or more counts. The V call is TRBV29-1, the J call TRBJ2-1; 13 bases align to TRBD2. Germline loops: CDR1 SQVTM, CDR2 ANQGSEA. Trimming at V came to 0 bases and at J to 7 bases, leaving 21 bases not matched to a gene. The CDR3 is made up of 21 amino acids. Here the CDR3 reads CSVEDLPRLAGGTAQQNEQFF. The CDR3 nucleotides read TGCAGCGTTGAAGATCTCCCCCGACTAGCGGGAGGCACCGCTCAACAGAATGAGCAGTTCTTC.

In this sample, this clonotype turned up many times. The chain has TRBV2 and TRBJ2-7; no firm D call. The CDR3 sequence is 12 residues long. Trimming stripped 11 bases from V and 2 bases from J, with 13 bases between. Germline V gene sequence: CDR1 SNHLY, CDR2 FYNNEI. CDR3 in amino acids: CAGQHSPYEQYV. The CDR3 DNA is TGTGCCGGGCAGCATTCCCCCTACGAGCAGTACGTC.

This clonotype was seen at least ten times. V gene TRBV6-1 combines with J gene TRBJ2-5; perhaps TRBD1 as D (7 bases). The CDR3 runs to 13 residues. CDR1 MNHNS and CDR2 SASEGT come from the germline V gene. The V and J ends lost 2 bases and 4 bases respectively, with 8 bases between them. The CDR3: CASSEQGGETQYF. The CDR3 DNA reads as TGTGCCAGCAGTGAACAGGGGGGAGAGACCCAGTACTTC.

This clonotype was counted a few times. This may come from a read error, since a much larger clone is one base off. This chain joins TRBV13 and TRBJ1-1, with 9 bases lining up with TRBD1. Per the germline V gene, CDR1 is PRHDT and CDR2 is FYEKMQ (reference sequence). J was trimmed by 0 bases and V by 5 bases; bases with no gene match: 4. The CDR3 loop spans 15 amino acids. The CDR3 loop reads CASSPRTGVNTEAFF. CDR3 in DNA: TGTGCCAGCAGCCCCCGGACAGGGGTGAACACTGAAGCTTTCTTT.

This sequence joins TRBV20-1 and TRBJ2-1; the match to TRBD2 covers 14 bases. The CDR3 extends over 15 amino acids. Germline V lookup: CDR1 DFQATT, CDR2 SNEGSKA (reference sequence). J was trimmed by 9 bases and V by 5 bases; bases with no gene match: 9. The CDR3 DNA is TGCAGTGCTCCACCCGGGACTAGCGGGAGCGGTGAGCAGTTCTTC. Translated: CSAPPGTSGSGEQFF.

There are many counts of this clonotype. This chain links TRBV7-9 with TRBJ2-3; D ambiguous. CDR1 SEHNR and CDR2 FQNEAQ come from the germline V gene (reference sequence). The CDR3 sequence is 13 residues long. V shed 1 base and J shed 5 bases, with 7 bases lying between them. In DNA, the CDR3 is TGTGCCAGCAGCTTAGAGGTGGGAGATACGCAGTATTTT. Protein product: CASSLEVGDTQYF.

In its sample, this clonotype was seen a few times. V gene TRBV5-1 combines with J gene TRBJ1-4; TRBD1 matches at 7 bases. In germline, CDR1 is SGHRS, CDR2 YFSETQ. CDR3 length: 16 residues. Trimming removed 1 base from V and 6 bases from J; junction bases left unmatched: 9. The CDR3 DNA reads TGCGCCAGCAGCTTGCCCAGGGGGACTCCGGATGAAAAACTGTTTTTT. Its translation: CASSLPRGTPDEKLFF.

The chain links TRBV12-3 or TRBV12-4 to TRBJ1-6; perhaps TRBD1 as D (5 bases). Trimming stripped 5 bases from V and 8 bases from J, with 13 bases between. The CDR3 is 14 residues long. CDR3 region: CASSPWGLDSPLHF. The CDR3 DNA reads TGTGCCAGCAGTCCGTGGGGCCTAGATTCACCCCTCCACTTT.